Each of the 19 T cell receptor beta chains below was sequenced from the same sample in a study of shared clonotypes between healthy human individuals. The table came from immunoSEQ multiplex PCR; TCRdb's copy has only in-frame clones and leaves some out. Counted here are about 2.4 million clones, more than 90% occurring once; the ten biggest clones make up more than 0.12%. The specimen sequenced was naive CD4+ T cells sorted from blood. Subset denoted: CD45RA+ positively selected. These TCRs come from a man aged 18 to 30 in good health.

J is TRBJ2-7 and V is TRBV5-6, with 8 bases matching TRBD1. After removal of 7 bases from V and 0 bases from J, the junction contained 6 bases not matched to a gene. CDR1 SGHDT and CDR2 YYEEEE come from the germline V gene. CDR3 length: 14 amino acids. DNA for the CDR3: TGTGCCAGCGTCCGACAGGGGCTCTCCTACGAGCAGTACTTC. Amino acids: CASVRQGLSYEQYF.

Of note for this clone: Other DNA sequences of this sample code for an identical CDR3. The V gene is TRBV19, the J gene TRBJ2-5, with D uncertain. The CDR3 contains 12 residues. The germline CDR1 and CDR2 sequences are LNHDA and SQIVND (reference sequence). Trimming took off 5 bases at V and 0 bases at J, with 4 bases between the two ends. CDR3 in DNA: TGTGCCAGTAGTGCCGACCAAGAGACCCAGTACTTC. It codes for CASSADQETQYF.

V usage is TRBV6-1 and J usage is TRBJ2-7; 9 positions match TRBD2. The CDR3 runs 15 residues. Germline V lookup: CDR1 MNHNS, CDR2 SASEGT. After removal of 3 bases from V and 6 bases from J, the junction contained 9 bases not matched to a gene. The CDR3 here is CASSEGASGAGEQYF. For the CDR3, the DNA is TGTGCCAGCAGTGAGGGGGCTAGCGGGGCAGGCGAGCAGTACTTC.

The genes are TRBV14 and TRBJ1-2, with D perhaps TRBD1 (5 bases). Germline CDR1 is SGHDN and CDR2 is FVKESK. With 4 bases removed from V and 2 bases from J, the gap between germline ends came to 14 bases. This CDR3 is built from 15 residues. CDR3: CASSPGVKLNYGYTF. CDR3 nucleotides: TGTGCCAGCAGCCCGGGGGTCAAATTAAACTATGGCTACACCTTC.

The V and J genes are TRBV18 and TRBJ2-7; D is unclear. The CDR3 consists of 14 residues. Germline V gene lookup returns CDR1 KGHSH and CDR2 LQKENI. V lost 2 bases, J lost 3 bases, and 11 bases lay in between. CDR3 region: CASSPIEQNYEQYF. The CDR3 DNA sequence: TGTGCCAGCTCACCAATAGAACAGAACTACGAGCAGTACTTC.

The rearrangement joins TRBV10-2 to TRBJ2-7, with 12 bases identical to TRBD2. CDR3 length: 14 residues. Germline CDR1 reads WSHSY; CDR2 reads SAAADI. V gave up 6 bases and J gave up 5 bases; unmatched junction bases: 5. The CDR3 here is CASSLLAGGHEQYF. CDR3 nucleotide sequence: TGCGCCAGCAGCTTACTAGCGGGAGGCCACGAGCAGTACTTC.

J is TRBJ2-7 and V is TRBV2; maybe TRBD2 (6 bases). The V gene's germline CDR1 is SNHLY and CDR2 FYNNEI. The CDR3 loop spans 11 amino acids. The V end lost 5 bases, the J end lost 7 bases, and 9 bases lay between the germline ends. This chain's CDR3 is CASSTSGEQYF. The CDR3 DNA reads TGTGCCAGCAGTACCAGCGGGGAGCAGTACTTC.

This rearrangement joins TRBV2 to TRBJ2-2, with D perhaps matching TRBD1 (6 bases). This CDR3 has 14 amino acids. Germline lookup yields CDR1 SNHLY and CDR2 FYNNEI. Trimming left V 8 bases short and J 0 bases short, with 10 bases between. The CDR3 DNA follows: TGTGCCAGCGGGCAGGGGACGAACACCGGGGAGCTGTTTTTT. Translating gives CASGQGTNTGELFF.

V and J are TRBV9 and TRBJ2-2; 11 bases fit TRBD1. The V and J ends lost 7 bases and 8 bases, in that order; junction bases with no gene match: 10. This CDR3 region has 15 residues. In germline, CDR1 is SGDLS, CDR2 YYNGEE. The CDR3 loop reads CASGSGTGGAGELFF. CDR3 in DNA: TGTGCCAGCGGCTCCGGGACAGGGGGTGCAGGGGAGCTGTTTTTT.

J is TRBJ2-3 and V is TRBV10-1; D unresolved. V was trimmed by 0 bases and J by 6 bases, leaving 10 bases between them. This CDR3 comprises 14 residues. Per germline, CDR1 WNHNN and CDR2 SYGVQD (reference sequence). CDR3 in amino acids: CASSESTQADTQYF. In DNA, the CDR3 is TGCGCCAGCAGTGAGTCGACTCAGGCTGATACGCAGTATTTT.

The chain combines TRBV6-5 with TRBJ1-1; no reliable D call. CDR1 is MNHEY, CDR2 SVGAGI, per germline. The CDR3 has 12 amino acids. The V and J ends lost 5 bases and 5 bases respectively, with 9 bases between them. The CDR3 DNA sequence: TGTGCCAGCAGTCAGGTGGGGACTGAAGCTTTCTTT. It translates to CASSQVGTEAFF.

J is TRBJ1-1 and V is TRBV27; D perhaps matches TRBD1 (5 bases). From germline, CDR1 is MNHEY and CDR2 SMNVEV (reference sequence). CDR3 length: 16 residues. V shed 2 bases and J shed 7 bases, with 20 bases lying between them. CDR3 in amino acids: CASSLTRGGGVGEAFF. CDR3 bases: TGTGCCAGCAGTTTAACAAGGGGCGGAGGAGTAGGTGAAGCTTTCTTT.

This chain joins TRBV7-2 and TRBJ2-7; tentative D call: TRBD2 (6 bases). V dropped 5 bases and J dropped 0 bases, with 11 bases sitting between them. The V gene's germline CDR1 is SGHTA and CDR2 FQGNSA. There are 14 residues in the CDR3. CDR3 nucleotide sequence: TGTGCCAGCAGCCCGATGGGGGGCTCCTACGAGCAGTACTTC. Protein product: CASSPMGGSYEQYF.

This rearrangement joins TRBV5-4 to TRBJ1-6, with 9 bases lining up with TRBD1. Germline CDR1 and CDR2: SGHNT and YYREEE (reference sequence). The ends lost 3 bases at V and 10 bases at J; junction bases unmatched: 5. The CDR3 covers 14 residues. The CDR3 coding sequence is TGTGCCAGCAGCTGGGACAGGGCGGGCTCACCCCTCCACTTT. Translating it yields CASSWDRAGSPLHF.

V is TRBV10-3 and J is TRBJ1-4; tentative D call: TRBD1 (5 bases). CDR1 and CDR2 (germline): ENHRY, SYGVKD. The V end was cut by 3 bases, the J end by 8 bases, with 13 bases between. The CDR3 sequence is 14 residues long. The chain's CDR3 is CAISDPGSGEKLFF. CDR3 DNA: TGTGCCATCAGTGACCCAGGGTCTGGAGAAAAACTGTTTTTT.

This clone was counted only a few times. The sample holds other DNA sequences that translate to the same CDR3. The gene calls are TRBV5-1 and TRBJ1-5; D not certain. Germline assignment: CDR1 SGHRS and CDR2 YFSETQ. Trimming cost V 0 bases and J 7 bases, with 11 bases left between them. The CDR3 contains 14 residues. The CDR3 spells CASSLEGGGQPQHF. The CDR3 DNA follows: TGCGCCAGCAGCTTGGAGGGCGGAGGACAGCCCCAGCATTTT.

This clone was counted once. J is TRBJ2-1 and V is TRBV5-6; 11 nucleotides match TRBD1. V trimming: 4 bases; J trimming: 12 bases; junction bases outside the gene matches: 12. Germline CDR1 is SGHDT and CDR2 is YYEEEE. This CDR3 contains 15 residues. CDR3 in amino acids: CASSTGQGAPTRQFF. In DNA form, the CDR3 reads TGTGCCAGCAGCACAGGACAGGGGGCCCCCACGCGGCAGTTCTTC.

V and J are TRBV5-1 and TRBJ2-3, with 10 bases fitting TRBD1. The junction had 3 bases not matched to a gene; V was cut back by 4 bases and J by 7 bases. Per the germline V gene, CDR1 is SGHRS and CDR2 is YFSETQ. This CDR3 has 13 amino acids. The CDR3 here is CASSPDRGHTQYF. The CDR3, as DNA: TGCGCCAGCAGCCCAGACAGGGGGCATACGCAGTATTTT.

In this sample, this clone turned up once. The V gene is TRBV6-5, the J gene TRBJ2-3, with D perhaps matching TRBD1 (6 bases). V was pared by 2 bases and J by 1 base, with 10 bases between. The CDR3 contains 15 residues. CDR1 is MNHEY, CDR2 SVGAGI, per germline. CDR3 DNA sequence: TGTGCCAGCAGTTACAAGGGGGATGGCACAGATACGCAGTATTTT. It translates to CASSYKGDGTDTQYF.